The rows below give T cell receptor beta chains drawn from one sample of a study of tumor and adjacent non-tumor tissue in lung cancer. TCRdb reanalysed the multiplex PCR reads using MiXCR and keeps one entry per CDR3 protein. The repertoire includes 90,000 to 100,000 distinct CDR3 sequences, more than 80% of them detected once, and more than 25% sits in the top ten. The specimen sequenced was distant non-tumor lung tissue. The origin of the receptors is a man in his 60s with small cell lung cancer. Each CDR3 is given with its conserved first and last residue. Each record gives: D gene, J gene, V gene, CDR3 DNA, CDR3 protein. The D gene is left open where the match is weak.

TRBD2,TRBJ2-2,TRBV4-1,TGTGCCATCAGTTCCCGGACTAGCGGGACGAACACCGGGGAGCTGTTTTTT,CAISSRTSGTNTGELFF
TRBD1,TRBJ2-5,TRBV11-3,TGTGCCAGCAGCCCGAGTCGGACAGGGAACGAGACCCAGTACTTC,CASSPSRTGNETQYF
TRBD2,TRBJ2-5,TRBV20-1,TGCAATGCCGACCCCGGGACTAGTGACCAAGAGACCCAGTACTTC,CNADPGTSDQETQYF
.,TRBJ1-6,TRBV11-2,TGTGCCAGCAGCTCAGGAAAGCTACCCCTCTACTTT,CASSSGKLPLYF
TRBD1,TRBJ1-1,TRBV29-1,TGCAGCCTTAAGGAGGACAGGATGGGCACTGAAGCTTTCTTT,CSLKEDRMGTEAFF
.,TRBJ1-2,TRBV30,TGTGCCTGGAGTGTCCACAGTGATTCCCCCGCTCGCTACACCTTC,CAWSVHSDSPARYTF
.,TRBJ2-1,TRBV29-1,TGTACCTTAGCTATGGGAAACAATGAGCAGTTCTTC,CTLAMGNNEQFF
TRBD2,TRBJ2-5,TRBV11-2,TGTGCCATCAGCTCCCTGGTACTAGCGGGAAGTGAGACCCAGTACTTC,CAISSLVLAGSETQYF
.,TRBJ2-5,TRBV6-2/TRBV6-3,TGTGCCAGCAGTTACGTCGGAGACCCAGAAACCCAGTATTTC,CASSYVGDPETQYF
.,TRBJ1-4,TRBV29-1,TGCAGCGTCGGGCCATATTCAGAAAAACTGTTTTTT,CSVGPYSEKLFF
TRBD1,TRBJ2-5,TRBV29-1,TGCAACGGAACAGGGGGCGCTATGGAGTCCCAGTACTTC,CNGTGGAMESQYF
.,TRBJ2-2,TRBV12-3/TRBV12-4,TGTGCCAGCTGGAACGACAGGCTACACTCCGGGGAGCTGTTTTTT,CASWNDRLHSGELFF
.,TRBJ2-1,TRBV7-8,TGTACCAGCAACTTAAACCGTATGGAGGAGCAGTTCTTC,CTSNLNRMEEQFF
TRBD1,TRBJ2-5,TRBV6-6,TGTGCCCGCAGTTACTCCATTGGACAGGGCCTAAACCAAGAGACCCAGTACTTC,CARSYSIGQGLNQETQYF
TRBD2,TRBJ2-2,TRBV6-6,TGTGCAAGCAGACGCGGACTAGCGGGAGGGCCACGGGGCGCCGGGGGGCTGTTTTTT,CASRRGLAGGPRGAGGLFF
.,TRBJ2-5,TRBV6-1,TGTGCCAGTAGTGGATTGCGGGAATGGGAGACCCAGTACTTC,CASSGLREWETQYF
.,TRBJ2-3,TRBV6-5,TGTGCCAGCAGTTACGCACCTCTTAAGCTAGCACCCATCAAGACAGATACGCAGTATTTT,CASSYAPLKLAPIKTDTQYF
.,TRBJ2-1,TRBV30,TGTGCCTATAAACGGGATGGCAACAATGAGCAATTCTTC,CAYKRDGNNEQFF
.,TRBJ1-2,TRBV29-1,TGCAGCGTTGATGGATCCTCAAGGGACTATGGCTACATCTTC,CSVDGSSRDYGYIF
TRBD1,TRBJ1-2,TRBV4-2,TGTGCCAGCAGCCACGGGACAGTGGACTATGGCTACACCTTC,CASSHGTVDYGYTF